A selection of T cell receptor beta chains follows, all from one sample in a study of shared clonotypes between healthy human individuals. Data came from immunoSEQ multiplex PCR; TCRdb stores just in-frame clones and leaves some out. The repertoire holds hundreds of thousands of clones, with 60% to 75% as singletons. Sequencing was carried out using memory CD4+ T cells sorted from blood. Receptor source: a woman aged 25 to 39 in good health. Each CDR3 is given with its conserved first and last residue. Clone size is not always given. Where it is, it says once, few, many or a class for expanded clones.

few TRBJ2-5 TRBV6-6 CASSPTVETQYF
few TRBJ1-1 TRBV6-5 CASSPGTGRTEAFF
. TRBJ2-2 TRBV5-1 CASSFSLAGANTGELFF
. TRBJ2-5 TRBV28 CASSLKYAGTGFQETQYF
. TRBJ2-7 TRBV4-1 CASRQTGYHEQYF
. TRBJ1-1 TRBV5-4 CASSLSVGINTEAFF
. TRBJ1-1 TRBV4-2 CASSQPQGMNTEAFF
. TRBJ1-1 TRBV7-9 CASSLLGNTEAFF
. TRBJ2-2 TRBV4-1 CASSQARDTGELFF
once TRBJ2-1 TRBV28 CASSSRAREIYNEQFF
once TRBJ1-2 TRBV5-1 CASSLHSWGYTF
. TRBJ1-5 TRBV2 CASNPTVPEQPQHF
. TRBJ2-3 TRBV4-2 CASSQESAGEGDTQYF
. TRBJ2-2 TRBV5-1 CASSVTGTSGRGTQAGELFF
. TRBJ1-6 TRBV9 CASSPQGPINSPLHF
. TRBJ2-2 TRBV28 CASSSGTGPAGELFF
. TRBJ1-5 TRBV7-9 CASSARQGGNQPQHF
. TRBJ1-3 TRBV6-1 CASSPQGSGNTIYF
. TRBJ1-2 TRBV19 CASSFRGQGEGYTF
few TRBJ1-1 TRBV10-3 CAISEGVMNTEAFF
few TRBJ2-4 TRBV6-5 CASSYQTGGINIQYF
few TRBJ2-5 TRBV19 CASSPGQRRVETQYF
. TRBJ2-7 TRBV28 CASRDRGLYEQYF
. TRBJ2-2 TRBV9 CASSVSLETGELFF
. TRBJ1-2 TRBV5-5 CASSITPGGNETF
few TRBJ2-6 TRBV27 CASSLFVGFGANVLTF
. TRBJ1-2 TRBV4-1 CASSQVRTGVNYGYTF
. TRBJ1-2 TRBV19 CASSIGHRDSAGYGYTF
. TRBJ1-2 TRBV6-5 CASTRTGDWHGYTF
. TRBJ1-2 TRBV4-1 CASSQDGGRPANYGYTF
. TRBJ2-7 TRBV6-1 CASRGSDGGFYEQYF